The clone carrying this T cell receptor beta chain is a singleton in its sample. This entry comes from a study of blood T cell repertoires in COVID-19. Whole-study context: The United States, Italy and Spain supplied acute and convalescent COVID-19 samples. T cells, B-cell-depleted T cells, or PBMCs supplied cDNA or gDNA.

Generated by immunoSEQ multiplex PCR, the TCRdb table keeps only in-frame clones and is missing some. Of approximately 240,000 clones in the sample, about 88% were seen once. This clonotype originated in a woman in her forties who had recovered from COVID-19. What was sequenced was peripheral blood.

DNA for the CDR3: TGTGCCAGCAGCCTGAGACAGGGCTCTGGAAACACCATATATTTT. It is translated as CASSLRQGSGNTIYF. The chain carries TRBV3-1 (or the pseudogene TRBV3-2) and TRBJ1-3; 7 nucleotides match TRBD1. In germline, CDR1 is LGHDT, CDR2 YNNKEL (reference sequence). CDR3 length equals 15 residues. V lost 4 bases, J lost 0 bases, and 3 bases stayed unmatched.